This T cell receptor (beta chain) was sequenced during a study of shared clonotypes between healthy human individuals (dated by TCRdb to 2018 to 2020). Looking at the study overall: The cohort comprised a couple of women and a few men aged 18 to 49 years. Libraries were prepared and TCR repertoires were sequenced by different laboratories using diverse techniques, in order to increase sequencing depth and limit assay-specific biases. Per donor, leukapheresis produced somewhere between about 0.8 and 9 billion PBMCs. To estimate repertoire size and how much clonotypes are shared between individuals, the study performed deep sequencing of blood TCR repertoires from roughly five healthy adults. Per donor, three plates each were used for CD4 naive and CD4 memory, two for CD8 naive, and one for CD8 memory.

About this clone itself: Its antigen target is currently unknown. Base qualities are missing; no much larger clone stands one base away.

Using the deep immunoSEQ assay, multiplex PCR amplified TCR CDR3 regions from genomic DNA. For each cell subset, the extracted genomic DNA was distributed evenly across all wells of several immunoSEQ 96-well plates, and each plate served as one replicate. For sorted subsets, around 200 ng genomic DNA, equal to tens of thousands of T cell genomes, was loaded into each replicate PCR. Purified libraries were measured with a Qubit 3.0 fluorometer, size-checked on a Bioanalyzer 2100, and measured again with the KAPA Library Quantification kit. Every immunoSEQ 96-well plate was sequenced on a separate single-read 150-cycle Illumina NextSeq 550 flow cell. In the source study's methods: Because the immunoSEQ output held only junctional sequences and lacked quality scores, the filtering could not match the filtering applied to full-length reads. Sequences were annotated with PyIR, a Python wrapper for IgBLAST v1.9, using IMGT germline references to assign V/J genes and CDR3. Any read was removed if the V/J assignment was weak (E-value above 1e-6), the CDR3 was missing, or the read contained stop codons, out-of-frame junctions, or ambiguous translated residues. V3J clonotypes were defined as sequences sharing the same inferred V gene, J gene, and CDR3 amino acid sequence. Percentage overlap between repertoires was calculated by dividing the number of shared unique clonotypes by the size of the smaller repertoire. Three approaches were used to assess repertoire richness: RTK rarefaction, the Chao1 estimator, and Recon v2.1 estimates of unobserved clonotypes. OLGA was used to compute generation probabilities for all TCRbeta clonotypes that the gDNA method yielded from a few donors. TCRdb took this table from immuneACCESS and kept in-frame rearrangements with V and J called. Such tables lack part of the clones; where checked against another copy, unresolved V genes explain under half of the gap, and the rest is unexplained. V and J calls and clone size come straight from that table; D and trimming were deduced from the DNA. Present in this sample are approximately 2,200,000 clones, about 92% of which were seen just once. The ten largest clones take up approximately 1.7% of the sample.

The junction shows trimming of 4 bases on V and 4 bases on J, and the gene matches do not reach 9 bases of it. The germline V gene yields SGHRS for CDR1 and YFSETQ for CDR2. The CDR3 measures 15 amino acids from cysteine to phenylalanine. Left in the record is the CDR3 DNA by itself, 45 bases read in frame from the first base. On the study overall, not on this receptor specifically: Sampling was limited to blood, and TCR repertoires in tissue likely differ from TCR repertoires in blood. Estimated clonotype richness was generally larger for naive than for memory subsets. Sharing across several donors was observed for around 5% of naive CD4, over 3% of naive CD8, roughly 2.4% of memory CD4, and roughly 0.43% of memory CD8 clonotypes. Pairwise subsampling led to the expectation that sequencing depth would affect the degree of clonotype sharing among donors. Compared with non-shared clonotypes, clonotypes shared by all four sorted-subset donors had higher generation probabilities. Rarefaction of sorted-subset datasets indicated incomplete sequencing despite the large sequencing depth. Because the study included a small number of donors, the genetic and exposure-history diversity represented was limited.

CD8 naive samples consisted of CD45RO-negative cells that were positively selected for CCR7, yielding a CD45RA+CCR7+ population without TemRA cells. Donors were healthy HIV-negative adults with no recently reported acute infections or vaccinations. Every donor was a Caucasian adult living in Nashville, Tennessee, USA. Blood was collected by leukapheresis, and PBMCs were isolated by Ficoll-Histopaque density gradient centrifugation and then cryopreserved in liquid nitrogen vapor phase. Analytical flow cytometry was used to check the purity and quantity of each magnetically sorted T cell population. From each sorted fraction, genomic DNA was isolated and quantified by UV absorbance on a Nanodrop 2000c.

Material: naive CD8+ T cells from PBMCs. The cell subset or site label on this specimen signifies: CD45RA+CCR7+. The receptor chain draws on TRBV5-1 and TRBJ1-2, with 8 bases aligning to TRBD1. The TCR comes from a man aged 18 to 35 in good health. Some clones in this sample may be carry-over from other donors' samples. The DNA is as follows: TGCGCCAGCAGCCCTGACAGGGGTGGAAGCTATGGCTACACCTTC. This codes for CASSPDRGGSYGYTF.